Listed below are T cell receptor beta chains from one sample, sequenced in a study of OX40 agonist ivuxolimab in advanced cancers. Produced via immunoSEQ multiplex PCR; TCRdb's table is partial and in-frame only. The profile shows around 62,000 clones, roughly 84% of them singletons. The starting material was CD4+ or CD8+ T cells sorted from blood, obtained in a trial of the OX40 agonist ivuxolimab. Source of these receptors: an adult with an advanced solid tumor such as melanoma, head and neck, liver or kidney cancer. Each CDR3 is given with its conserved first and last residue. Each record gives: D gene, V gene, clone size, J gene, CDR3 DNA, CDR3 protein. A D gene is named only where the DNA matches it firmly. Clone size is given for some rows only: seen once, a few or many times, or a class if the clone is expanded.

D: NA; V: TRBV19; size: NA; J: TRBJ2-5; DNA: TGTGCCAGTAGCTGGCGGGGCCAAGAGACCCAGTACTTC; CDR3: CASSWRGQETQYF
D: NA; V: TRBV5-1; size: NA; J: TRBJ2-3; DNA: TGCGCCAGCAGCTCCGGGGCAGATACGCAGTATTTT; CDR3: CASSSGADTQYF
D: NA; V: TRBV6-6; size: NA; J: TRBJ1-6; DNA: TGTGCCAGCAGTTACGGCGAGGGGGCACCCCTCCACTTT; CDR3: CASSYGEGAPLHF
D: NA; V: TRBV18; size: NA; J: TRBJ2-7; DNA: TGTGCCAGCTCGGGTTTTAAGGGGATGGTCGAGCAGTACTTC; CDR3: CASSGFKGMVEQYF
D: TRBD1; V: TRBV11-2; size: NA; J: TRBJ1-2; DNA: TGTGCCAGCAGCTCCAGACAGGGTGGGAGCTATGGCTACACCTTC; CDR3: CASSSRQGGSYGYTF
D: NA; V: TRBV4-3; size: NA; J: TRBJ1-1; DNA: TGCGCCAGCAGCCAAGAAGGGCAGGTGAACACTGAAGCTTTCTTT; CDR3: CASSQEGQVNTEAFF
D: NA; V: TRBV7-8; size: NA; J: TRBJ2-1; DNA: TGTGCCAGCAGCATTCGGGGCCAGCTCCACAATGAGCAGTTCTTC; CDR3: CASSIRGQLHNEQFF
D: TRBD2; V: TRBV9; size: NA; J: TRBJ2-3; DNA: TGTGCCAGCAGCTCGAGCGGGGGGACCAGCACAGATACGCAGTATTTT; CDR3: CASSSSGGTSTDTQYF
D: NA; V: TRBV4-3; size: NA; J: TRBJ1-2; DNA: TGCGCCAGCAGCCAAGATCACCAGACCACGTACATCTATGGCTACACCTTC; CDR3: CASSQDHQTTYIYGYTF
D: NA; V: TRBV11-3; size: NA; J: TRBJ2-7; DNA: TGTGCCAGCAGCCCCCGTCGGGGGTACGAGCAGTACTTC; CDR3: CASSPRRGYEQYF
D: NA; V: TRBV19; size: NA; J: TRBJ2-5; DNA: TGTGCCAGTAGGGGACGACAGACGGAAGAGACCCAGTACTTC; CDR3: CASRGRQTEETQYF
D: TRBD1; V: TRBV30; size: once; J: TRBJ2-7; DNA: TGTGCCTGGAGTGTACAGGGAAGGACAGGGGAATACGAGCAGTACTTC; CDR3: CAWSVQGRTGEYEQYF
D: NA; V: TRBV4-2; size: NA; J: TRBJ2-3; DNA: TGTGCCAGCAGCACCAGGGTAGCAGATACGCAGTATTTT; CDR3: CASSTRVADTQYF
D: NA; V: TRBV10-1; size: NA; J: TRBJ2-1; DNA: TGCGCCAGCAGTGAGTCGGGGACGGCCCATGAGCAGTTCTTC; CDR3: CASSESGTAHEQFF
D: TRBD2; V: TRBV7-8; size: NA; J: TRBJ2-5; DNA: TGTGCCAGCAGCACCCGATCCCCTAGCGGGGGAGAGACCCAGTACTTC; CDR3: CASSTRSPSGGETQYF
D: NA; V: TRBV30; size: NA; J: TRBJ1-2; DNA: TGTGCCTGGAGTGTCTCTTGGTATGGCTACACCTTC; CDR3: CAWSVSWYGYTF
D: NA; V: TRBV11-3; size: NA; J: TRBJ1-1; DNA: TGTGCCAGCAGCTTAAAGAGGAACACTGAAGCTTTCTTT; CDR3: CASSLKRNTEAFF
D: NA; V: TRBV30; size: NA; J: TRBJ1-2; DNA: TGTGCCTGGAGTGTATTGAAGGACTATGGCTACACCTTC; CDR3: CAWSVLKDYGYTF
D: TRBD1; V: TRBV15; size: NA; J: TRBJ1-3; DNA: TGTGCCACCAGCAGAGATTCTTACTCGTGGACAGGAATCGATGGAAACACCATATATTTT; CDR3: CATSRDSYSWTGIDGNTIYF
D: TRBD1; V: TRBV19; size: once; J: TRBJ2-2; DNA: TGTGCCAGTAGTGAACCGGGACAGGGGTTAAGGACCGGGGAGCTGTTTTTT; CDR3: CASSEPGQGLRTGELFF
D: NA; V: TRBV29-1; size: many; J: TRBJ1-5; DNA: TGCAGCGTTCAGGGTCTTGGTCAGCCCCAGCATTTT; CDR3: CSVQGLGQPQHF
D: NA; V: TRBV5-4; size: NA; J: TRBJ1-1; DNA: TGTGCCAGCAGCTTGCCCCCCCGGGGAGGGGCGGCTGAAGCTTTCTTT; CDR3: CASSLPPRGGAAEAFF
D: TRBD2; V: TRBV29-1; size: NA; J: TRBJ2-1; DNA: TGCAGCGTGACTGGCGGGGCAGCGGGGGAAAATGAGCAGTTCTTC; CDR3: CSVTGGAAGENEQFF
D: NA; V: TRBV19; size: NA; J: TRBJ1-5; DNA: TGTGCCAGTGGTCAGGGTTTCGGAGAGCCCCAGCATTTT; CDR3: CASGQGFGEPQHF
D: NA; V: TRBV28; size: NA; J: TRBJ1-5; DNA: TGTGCCAGCAGTTTACAGCCGGGACTAAACAATCAGCCCCAGCATTTT; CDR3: CASSLQPGLNNQPQHF
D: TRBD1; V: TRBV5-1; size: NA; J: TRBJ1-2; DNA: TGCGCCAGCAGCTCCTATACCGGGACAGGGGAGTATGGCTACACCTTC; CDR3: CASSSYTGTGEYGYTF
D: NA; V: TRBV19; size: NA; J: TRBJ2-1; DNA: TGTGCCAGTAGTCTTCAACGGGGGAGGAGCAATGAGCAGTTCTTC; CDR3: CASSLQRGRSNEQFF
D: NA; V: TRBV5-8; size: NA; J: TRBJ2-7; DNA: TGTGCCAGCAGCTTGTGGAGTGGTCTCGAGCAGTACTTC; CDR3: CASSLWSGLEQYF
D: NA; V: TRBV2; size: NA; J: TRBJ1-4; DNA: TGTGCCAGCAGTGAAGTTGGGGCACGACTGTTTTTT; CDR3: CASSEVGARLFF
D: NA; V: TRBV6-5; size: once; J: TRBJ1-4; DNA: TGTGCCAGCAGTTACTCATGGACGTCCAGTGAAAAACTGTTTTTT; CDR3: CASSYSWTSSEKLFF
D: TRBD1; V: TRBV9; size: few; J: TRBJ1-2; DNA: TGTGCCAGCAGCTCGAGGACAGGAAGGAATCTTGGCTACACCTTC; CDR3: CASSSRTGRNLGYTF
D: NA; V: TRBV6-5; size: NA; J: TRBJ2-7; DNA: TGTGCCAGCAGCCCATCGGGGAACGAGCAGTACTTC; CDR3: CASSPSGNEQYF
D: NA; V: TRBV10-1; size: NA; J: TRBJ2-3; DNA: TGCGCCAGCAGTGAGAGCGGGAGCACAGATACGCAGTATTTT; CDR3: CASSESGSTDTQYF